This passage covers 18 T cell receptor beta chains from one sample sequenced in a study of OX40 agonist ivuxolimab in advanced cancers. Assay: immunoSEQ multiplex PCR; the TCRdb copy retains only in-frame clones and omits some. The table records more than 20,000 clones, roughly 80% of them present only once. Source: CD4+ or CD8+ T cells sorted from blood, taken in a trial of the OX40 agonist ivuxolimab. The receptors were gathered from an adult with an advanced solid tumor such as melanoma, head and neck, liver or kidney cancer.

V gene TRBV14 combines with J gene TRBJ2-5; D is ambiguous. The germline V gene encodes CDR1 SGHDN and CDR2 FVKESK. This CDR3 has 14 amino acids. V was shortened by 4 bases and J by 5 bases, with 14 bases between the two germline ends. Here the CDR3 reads CASSLAKGRETQYF. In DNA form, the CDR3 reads TGTGCCAGCAGCCTTGCCAAGGGTAGGGAGACCCAGTACTTC.

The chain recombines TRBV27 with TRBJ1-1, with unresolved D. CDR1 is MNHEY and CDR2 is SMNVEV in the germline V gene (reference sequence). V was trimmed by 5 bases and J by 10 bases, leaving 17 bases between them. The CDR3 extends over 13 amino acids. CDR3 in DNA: TGTGCCAGCAGTCCCCGGCCTTTACACTTAGCTTTCTTT. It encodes CASSPRPLHLAFF.

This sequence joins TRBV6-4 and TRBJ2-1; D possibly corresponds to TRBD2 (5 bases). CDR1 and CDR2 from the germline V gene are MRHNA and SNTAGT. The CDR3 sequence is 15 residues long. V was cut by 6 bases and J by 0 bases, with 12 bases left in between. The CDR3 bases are TGTGCCAGCAGCCCCGGAGAGGGCTCCTACAATGAGCAGTTCTTC. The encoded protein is CASSPGEGSYNEQFF.

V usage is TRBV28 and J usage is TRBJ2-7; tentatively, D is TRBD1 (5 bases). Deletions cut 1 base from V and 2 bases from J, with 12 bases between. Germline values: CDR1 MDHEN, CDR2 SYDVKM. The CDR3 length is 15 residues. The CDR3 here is CASSLSPGMTYEQYF. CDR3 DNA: TGTGCCAGCAGTTTATCTCCAGGGATGACCTACGAGCAGTACTTC. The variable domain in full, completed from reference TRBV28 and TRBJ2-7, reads DVKVTQSSRYLVKRTGEKVFLECVQDMDHENMFWYRQDPGLGLRLIYFSYDVKMKEKGDIPEGYSVSREKKERFSLILESASTNQTSMYLCASSLSPGMTYEQYFGPGTRLTVT.

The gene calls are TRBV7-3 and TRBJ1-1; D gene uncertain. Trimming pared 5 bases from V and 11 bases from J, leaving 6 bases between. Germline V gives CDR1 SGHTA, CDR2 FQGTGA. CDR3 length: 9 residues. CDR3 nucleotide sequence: TGTGCCAGCAGCCCCCAGGCTTTCTTT. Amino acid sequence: CASSPQAFF.

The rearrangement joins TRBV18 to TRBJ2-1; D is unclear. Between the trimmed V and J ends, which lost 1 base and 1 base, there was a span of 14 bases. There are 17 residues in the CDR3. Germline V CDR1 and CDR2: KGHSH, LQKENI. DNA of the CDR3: TGTGCCAGCTCACCACGAGGACCCTTGGGGTCCTACAATGAGCAGTTCTTC. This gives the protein CASSPRGPLGSYNEQFF. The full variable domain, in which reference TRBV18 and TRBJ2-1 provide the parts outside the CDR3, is NAGVMQNPRHLVRRRGQEARLRCSPMKGHSHVYWYRQLPEEGLKFMVYLQKENIIDESGMPKERFSAEFPKEGPSILRIQQVVRGDSAAYFCASSPRGPLGSYNEQFFGPGTRLTVL.

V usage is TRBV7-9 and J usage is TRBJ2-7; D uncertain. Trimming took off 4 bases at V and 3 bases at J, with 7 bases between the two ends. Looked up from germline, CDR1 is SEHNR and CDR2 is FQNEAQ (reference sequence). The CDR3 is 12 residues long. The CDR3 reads CASSYFDYEQYF. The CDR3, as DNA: TGTGCCAGCAGCTACTTTGACTACGAGCAGTACTTC.

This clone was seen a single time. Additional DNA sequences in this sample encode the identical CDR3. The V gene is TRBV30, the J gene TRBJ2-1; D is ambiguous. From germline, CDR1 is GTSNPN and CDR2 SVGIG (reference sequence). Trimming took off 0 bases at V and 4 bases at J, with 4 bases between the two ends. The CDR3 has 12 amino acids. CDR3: CAWSVLYNEQFF. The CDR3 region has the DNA TGTGCCTGGAGTGTATTATACAATGAGCAGTTCTTC.

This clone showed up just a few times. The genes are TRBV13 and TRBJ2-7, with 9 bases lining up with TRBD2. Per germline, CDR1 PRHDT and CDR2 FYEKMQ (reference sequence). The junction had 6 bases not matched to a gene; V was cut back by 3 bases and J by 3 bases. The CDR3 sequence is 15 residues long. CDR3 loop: CASSFSSGGSYEQYF. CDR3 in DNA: TGTGCCAGCAGCTTCTCGAGCGGGGGGAGCTACGAGCAGTACTTC.

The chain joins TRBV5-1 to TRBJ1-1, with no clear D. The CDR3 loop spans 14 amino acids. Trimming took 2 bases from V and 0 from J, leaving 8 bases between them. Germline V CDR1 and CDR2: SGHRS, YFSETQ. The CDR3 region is CASSFGEMNTEAFF. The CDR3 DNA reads TGCGCCAGCAGCTTTGGAGAAATGAACACTGAAGCTTTCTTT.

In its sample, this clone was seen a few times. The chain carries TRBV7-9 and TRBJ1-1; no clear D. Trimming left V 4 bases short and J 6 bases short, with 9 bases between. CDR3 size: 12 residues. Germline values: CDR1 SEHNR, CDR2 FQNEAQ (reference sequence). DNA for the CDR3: TGTGCCAGCAGCTATTCTCCGTCTGAAGCTTTCTTT. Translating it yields CASSYSPSEAFF.

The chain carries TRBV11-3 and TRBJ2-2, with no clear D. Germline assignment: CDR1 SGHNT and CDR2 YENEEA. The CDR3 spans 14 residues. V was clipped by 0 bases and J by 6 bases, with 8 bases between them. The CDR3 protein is CASSLDNLPGELFF. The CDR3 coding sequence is TGTGCCAGCAGCTTAGACAACCTTCCCGGGGAGCTGTTTTTT.

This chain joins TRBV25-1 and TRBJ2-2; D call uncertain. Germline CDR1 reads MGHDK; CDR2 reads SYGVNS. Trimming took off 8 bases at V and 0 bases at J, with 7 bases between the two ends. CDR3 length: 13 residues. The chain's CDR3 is CASVASNTGELFF. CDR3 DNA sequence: TGTGCCAGCGTTGCCTCGAACACCGGGGAGCTGTTTTTT.

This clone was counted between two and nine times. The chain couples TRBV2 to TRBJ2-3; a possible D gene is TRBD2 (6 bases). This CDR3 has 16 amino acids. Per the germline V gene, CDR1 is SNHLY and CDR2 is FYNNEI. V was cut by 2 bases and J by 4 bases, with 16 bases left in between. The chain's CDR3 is CASSETRGIPADTQYF. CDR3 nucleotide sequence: TGTGCCAGCAGTGAAACCCGCGGGATACCCGCAGATACGCAGTATTTT.

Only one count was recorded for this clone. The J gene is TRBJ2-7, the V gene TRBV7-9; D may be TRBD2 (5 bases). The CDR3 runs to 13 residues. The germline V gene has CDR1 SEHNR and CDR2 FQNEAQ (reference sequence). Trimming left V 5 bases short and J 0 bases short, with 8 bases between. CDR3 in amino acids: CASSPGLSYEQYF. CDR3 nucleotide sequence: TGTGCCAGCAGCCCCGGACTCTCCTACGAGCAGTACTTC.

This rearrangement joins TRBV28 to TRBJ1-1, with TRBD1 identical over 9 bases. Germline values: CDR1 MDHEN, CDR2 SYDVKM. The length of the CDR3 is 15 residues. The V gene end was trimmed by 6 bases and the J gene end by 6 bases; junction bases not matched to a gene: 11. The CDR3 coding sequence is TGTGCCAGCAGCCCAGGGACAGGGATAAAAGCTGAAGCTTTCTTT. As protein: CASSPGTGIKAEAFF.

CDR3 protein: CASSSGQGNYEQYF. In DNA form, the CDR3 reads TGTGCCAGCAGCTCCGGACAGGGAAACTACGAGCAGTACTTC. The genes are TRBV27 and TRBJ2-5; TRBD1 agrees at 8 bases. Near its end, the DNA agrees better with TRBJ2-7, so the J call may be wrong. The CDR3 length is 14 residues. Germline CDR1 is MNHEY and CDR2 is SMNVEV (reference sequence).

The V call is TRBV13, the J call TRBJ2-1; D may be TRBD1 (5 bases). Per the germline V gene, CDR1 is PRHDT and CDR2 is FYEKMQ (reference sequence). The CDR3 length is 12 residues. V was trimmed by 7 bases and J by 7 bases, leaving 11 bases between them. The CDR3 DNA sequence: TGTGCCAGCACAGGGCCGGTGAATGAGCAGTTCTTC. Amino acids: CASTGPVNEQFF.